This TCR beta chain was obtained from a study of regulatory T cells in long-lasting Graves disease. Study results and limitations: There was favoring of TRBV28, TRBJ1-2 and TRBJ2-5 in persistent disease. Graves' patients with persistent disease showed TCR diversity lower than patients newly diagnosed. Exclusively peripheral blood, rather than thyroid tissue, was studied.

The CDR3 contains 13 residues. Germline V gene sequence: CDR1 MNHEY, CDR2 SMNVEV (reference sequence). V gave up 6 bases and J gave up 3 bases; unmatched junction bases: 2. Building of the TCR beta libraries involved iRepertoire HTBI primers and Arm-PCR of CDR3 regions. TCRdb re-called the multiplex PCR reads with MiXCR, one entry per CDR3 protein. The profile covers around 460,000 distinct CDR3 sequences, with 22% appearing a single time and about 12% taken by the ten largest. There are many counts of this clonotype. Its antigen is unidentified. Time point of the sample: persistent/refractory GD, antithyroid drugs over 5 years with positive TRAb. With RNA extracted from PBMCs as input, the TCR library was made. Into tubes containing EDTA, about 10 milliliters of peripheral blood were drawn.

Source: peripheral blood mononuclear cells (PBMCs), taken when the disease was refractory, from a patient treated with antithyroid drugs. This chain uses TRBV27 with TRBJ2-7; 10 nucleotides agree with TRBD1. The receptor was isolated from a female donor with Graves disease. The CDR3 loop reads CASRGQGGYEQYF. As DNA, the CDR3 is TGTGCCAGCAGAGGACAGGGGGGCTACGAGCAGTACTTC.